This section outlines one T cell receptor beta chain sequence together with its context. What it binds is unknown. PCR involved 60 Vbeta and 13 Jbeta primers. Data came from immunoSEQ multiplex PCR; TCRdb stores just in-frame clones and leaves some out. The sample has 130,000 to 150,000 clones, roughly 70% seen once. The data originate from a study of cytomegalovirus exposure and HLA in healthy donors. Findings and caveats of the study: The study recorded about 150 TCR beta chains that were cytomegalovirus-associated. Roughly uniform depth of sequencing across donors was assumed in presence/absence analyses.

V lost 4 bases and J 4 bases, leaving 17 bases between the germline ends. Germline V gene data show CDR1 as MGHDK and CDR2 as SYGVNS. The CDR3 loop spans 15 amino acids. The gene calls are TRBV25-1 and TRBJ2-7; tentatively, D is TRBD1 (7 bases). The sequence was obtained from a man younger than 35 in good health and CMV-seropositive. Sample: PBMCs. CDR3 in amino acids: CASSVNRGLGYEQYF. The DNA for the CDR3 is TGTGCCAGCAGTGTAAACAGGGGACTGGGATACGAGCAGTACTTC.